A single sample gave rise to the 25 T cell receptor beta chains below, sequenced in a study of patients and donors after allogeneic stem cell transplantation (dated by TCRdb to 2020 to 2022). The library was produced with RT-PCR. Sequenced on a NextSeq 550. In TCRdb, the public reads were trimmed at Q25 with fastp and aligned with MiXCR, with productive beta chains retained. Merged by CDR3 protein, the rows form single entries marked with the most common genes and DNA. This sample is represented by roughly 940,000 distinct CDR3 sequences; roughly 18% of them were singletons. The top ten constitute 5% to 7.5% of the sample. What was sequenced was blood, either unsorted or a sorted T cell fraction (not recorded which). All receptors come from a human donor who was either an allogeneic HSCT recipient or a stem cell or donor lymphocyte infusion donor (not recorded which). It is not recorded whose cells these are; they may come from a transplant donor.

The chain is built from TRBV20-1 and TRBJ1-6; D ambiguous. Germline loops: CDR1 DFQATT, CDR2 SNEGSKA (reference sequence). The CDR3 spans 14 residues. Between the trimmed V and J ends, which lost 0 bases and 5 bases, there was a span of 8 bases. The CDR3 sequence is CSARDRRDNSPLHF. In DNA form, the CDR3 reads TGCAGTGCTAGAGACAGACGGGATAATTCACCCCTCCACTTT.

This clonotype has a handful of counts. The chain links TRBV29-1 to TRBJ1-5; D might be TRBD1 (6 bases). In germline, CDR1 is SQVTM, CDR2 ANQGSEA. The length of the CDR3 is 14 residues. V lost 7 bases to trimming and J lost 0 bases, with 13 bases between them. The CDR3 sequence: CSARDNYSNQPQHF. CDR3 DNA sequence: TGCAGCGCCCGGGACAACTATAGCAATCAGCCCCAGCATTTT.

V is TRBV9 and J is TRBJ2-2; TRBD2 might be the D (5 bases). The V and J ends lost 3 bases and 7 bases respectively, with 13 bases between them. CDR3 size: 14 residues. The germline CDR1 and CDR2 sequences are SGDLS and YYNGEE. CDR3 amino acids: CASSARPAGGELFF. Here the CDR3 DNA reads TGTGCCAGCAGCGCCCGCCCCGCGGGCGGGGAGCTGTTTTTT.

This clonotype showed up just once. The V call is TRBV6-2 or TRBV6-3, the J call TRBJ1-2, with a weak D call TRBD1 (5 bases). This CDR3 spans 16 amino acids. The germline gives CDR1 MNHEY, CDR2 SVGEGT. The V gene lost 5 bases and the J gene lost 4 bases, with 20 bases spanning the gap. The CDR3 loop is CASSGFDQGVTYGYTF. The CDR3 DNA follows: TGTGCCAGCAGTGGATTTGACCAGGGAGTAACCTATGGCTACACCTTC.

This CDR3 reads CASSYFGLAGVGEQFF. The CDR3 DNA reads TGTGCCAGCAGCTACTTCGGACTAGCGGGAGTTGGTGAGCAGTTCTTC. The gene calls are TRBV11-3 and TRBJ2-1, with 13 positions matching TRBD2. J gave up 9 bases and V 4 bases, and 9 bases lay outside the gene matches. CDR3 length equals 16 residues. Germline-derived CDR1 and CDR2 are SGHNT and YENEEA.

The chain couples TRBV3-1 to TRBJ2-7; 8 nucleotides line up with TRBD2. The germline CDR1 and CDR2 sequences are LGHDT and YNNKEL (reference sequence). The CDR3 sequence is 13 residues long. The V segment lost 8 bases and the J segment 9 bases; nucleotides outside the gene matches: 12. CDR3: CASSGGAVLVQYF. As DNA, the CDR3 is TGTGCCAGCTCCGGGGGGGCAGTTCTTGTGCAGTACTTC.

In DNA form, the CDR3 reads TGTGCCAGCAGCCGGACTAGCGGGAGAAACTACGAGCAGTACTTC. Translating it yields CASSRTSGRNYEQYF. V usage is TRBV6-2 or TRBV6-3 and J usage is TRBJ2-7; 13 bases are shared with TRBD2. CDR3 length equals 15 residues. V was pared by 6 bases and J by 3 bases, with 5 bases of the junction left unmatched. Germline CDR1 is MNHEY and CDR2 is SVGEGT.

The chain uses TRBV7-9 and TRBJ1-5, with D hard to call. The germline CDR1 and CDR2 sequences are SEHNR and FQNEAQ (reference sequence). The CDR3 is 15 residues long. The V end lost 5 bases, the J end lost 2 bases, and 13 bases lay between the germline ends. DNA for the CDR3: TGTGCCAGCAGCCCAGGCACGTCTGGCAATCAGCCCCAGCATTTT. This sequence encodes CASSPGTSGNQPQHF.

The chain has TRBV7-3 and TRBJ2-1, with 9 bases that match TRBD2. J gave up 5 bases and V 4 bases, and 18 bases lay outside the gene matches. The CDR3 totals 19 residues. CDR1 is SGHTA, CDR2 FQGTGA, per germline. In DNA form, the CDR3 reads TGTGCCAGCAGCTCCCGAACCCCCCCTAGCGGGGCCACGAACAATGAGCAGTTCTTC. Residues: CASSSRTPPSGATNNEQFF.

This clonotype was observed a few times. The chain recombines TRBV13 with TRBJ2-7, with D perhaps matching TRBD2 (5 bases). V gave up 2 bases and J gave up 5 bases, with 10 bases separating them. CDR1 PRHDT and CDR2 FYEKMQ come from the germline V gene (reference sequence). The CDR3 loop spans 13 amino acids. CDR3 DNA: TGTGCCAGCAGCTTACGGGGAAGAGACGAGCAGTACTTC. Protein product: CASSLRGRDEQYF.

The chain joins TRBV4-3 to TRBJ2-1; D is unresolved. Trimming took 1 base from V and 7 from J, leaving 11 bases between them. Germline V gives CDR1 LGHNA, CDR2 YSLEER. The CDR3 spans 14 residues. CDR3 sequence: CASSQAQPENEQFF. CDR3 DNA sequence: TGCGCCAGCAGCCAAGCGCAGCCTGAGAATGAGCAGTTCTTC.

This clonotype was counted ten times or more. The rearrangement links TRBV6-5 to TRBJ2-7; D call uncertain. The CDR3 loop spans 11 amino acids. V was clipped by 2 bases and J by 7 bases, with 6 bases between them. CDR1 is MNHEY and CDR2 is SVGAGI in the germline V gene. The CDR3, as DNA: TGTGCCAGCAGTTACAGGTCAGAGCAGTACTTC. Encoded protein: CASSYRSEQYF.

This clonotype has only a few counts. The chain employs TRBV20-1 and TRBJ2-3; perhaps TRBD1 as D (6 bases). Trimming removed 5 bases from V and 5 bases from J, with 17 bases in between. The CDR3 length is 14 residues. Germline-derived CDR1 and CDR2 are DFQATT and SNEGSKA (reference sequence). In DNA form, the CDR3 reads TGCAGTGCTTCAAACAGGGTTAAGGTAGATACGCAGTATTTT. It is translated as CSASNRVKVDTQYF.

This clonotype was counted between two and nine times. At one boundary the junction diverges from the germline segment, which might be a read error. The chain is built from TRBV20-1 and TRBJ2-3; D is uncertain. This CDR3 region has 13 residues. The germline V gene has CDR1 DFQATT and CDR2 SNEGSKA (reference sequence). The chain's CDR3 is CTRTFAGTDTQYF. CDR3 nucleotides: TGTACCAGGACCTTTGCTGGCACAGATACGCAGTATTTT.

The sample holds many counts of this clonotype. The junction and the germline gene differ at one end; a read error may be behind it. The CDR3 protein is CASSPGLNTEAFF. The CDR3 region has the DNA TGTGCCAGCAGCCCGGGATTGAACACTGAAGCTTTCTTT. The chain carries TRBV5-1 and TRBJ1-1; no definite D call. Germline V gives CDR1 SGHRS, CDR2 YFSETQ. The CDR3 covers 13 residues.

The V gene is TRBV5-6, the J gene TRBJ2-1; 11 nucleotides agree with TRBD2. V dropped 2 bases and J dropped 7; count of bases not matched to a gene: 11. CDR1 and CDR2 from the germline V gene are SGHDT and YYEEEE. The length of the CDR3 is 17 residues. The CDR3 DNA reads TGTGCCAGCAGCTTTGGTTGGCTAGCGGGAGGTTCTAATGAGCAGTTCTTC. Amino acids: CASSFGWLAGGSNEQFF.

The rearrangement uses TRBV27 and TRBJ2-2; D possibly matches TRBD1 or TRBD2 (5 bases each). The length of the CDR3 is 15 residues. Germline V CDR1 and CDR2: MNHEY, SMNVEV (reference sequence). Trimming removed 7 bases at V and 2 bases at J, with 14 bases between. In nucleotides, the CDR3 is TGTGCCAGCACGGGGTGGGGCCACAACACCGGGGAGCTGTTTTTT. This translates into CASTGWGHNTGELFF.

This clonotype showed up just a few times. The J gene is TRBJ2-1, the V gene TRBV11-2; 11 nucleotides align to TRBD2. The germline V gene has CDR1 SGHAT and CDR2 FQNNGV. The CDR3 consists of 18 residues. The ends lost 1 base at V and 7 bases at J; junction bases unmatched: 12. The CDR3 nucleotides read TGTGCCAGCAGCTTAGTAGCGGGAGGGGTCGACCGAAGGAATGAGCAGTTCTTC. This sequence encodes CASSLVAGGVDRRNEQFF.

The chain is built from TRBV10-3 and TRBJ1-2; 7 bases are shared with TRBD1. Germline CDR1 reads ENHRY; CDR2 reads SYGVKD. The junction had 4 bases not matched to a gene; V was cut back by 6 bases and J by 3 bases. There are 13 residues in the CDR3. CDR3 in amino acids: CAIRSTGDYGYTF. In DNA, the CDR3 is TGTGCCATCAGATCCACAGGGGACTATGGCTACACCTTC.

Only a few counts were recorded for this clonotype. The CDR3 is CSAASGARGDNEQFF. The CDR3 region has the DNA TGCAGTGCCGCCAGCGGGGCTAGGGGCGACAATGAGCAGTTCTTC. The chain carries TRBV20-1 and TRBJ2-1, with 7 bases fitting TRBD2. Per germline, CDR1 DFQATT and CDR2 SNEGSKA (reference sequence). Trimming took 6 bases from V and 5 from J; bases not matched to a gene: 13. This CDR3 spans 15 amino acids.

This clonotype has only one observation. V is TRBV20-1 and J is TRBJ1-2, with D possibly matching TRBD1 (5 bases). In germline, CDR1 is DFQATT, CDR2 SNEGSKA (reference sequence). This CDR3 has 15 residues. The V gene lost 3 bases and the J gene lost 8 bases, with 22 bases spanning the gap. The CDR3 here is CSARRGTGVIRGYTF. The DNA for the CDR3 is TGCAGTGCTAGGAGAGGAACAGGAGTAATAAGGGGCTACACCTTC.

The gene calls are TRBV7-9 and TRBJ2-7, with 11 bases that match TRBD1. Germline CDR1 and CDR2: SEHNR and FQNEAQ (reference sequence). Unmatched junction bases numbered 17, after V lost 6 bases and J lost 7 bases. CDR3 length: 17 residues. DNA of the CDR3: TGTGCCAGCAGACGTTGGACAGGGGGCCTCCTTAGTGGAGAGCAGTACTTC. The encoded protein is CASRRWTGGLLSGEQYF.

This clonotype turned up a few times. The chain combines TRBV27 with TRBJ2-7; 7 bases are a match to TRBD1. Trimming removed 7 bases from V and 6 bases from J; junction bases left unmatched: 12. The CDR3 sequence is 14 residues long. The germline CDR1 and CDR2 sequences are MNHEY and SMNVEV (reference sequence). The CDR3 spells CASKVAGGLSEQYF. The CDR3 bases are TGTGCCAGCAAGGTCGCAGGGGGTCTCTCCGAGCAGTACTTC.

Only a few counts were recorded for this clonotype. This sequence joins TRBV12-3 or TRBV12-4 and TRBJ2-5; weak D call: TRBD2 (6 bases). Trimming left V 2 bases short and J 4 bases short, with 14 bases between. This CDR3 is built from 15 residues. The CDR3 here is CASSLYRGSVETQYF. In nucleotides, the CDR3 is TGTGCCAGCAGTTTATATCGGGGGTCAGTAGAGACCCAGTACTTC.

The rearrangement links TRBV10-3 to TRBJ2-2; D gene unclear. The CDR3 is made up of 15 amino acids. Trimming removed 6 bases from V and 0 bases from J, with 11 bases in between. Germline CDR1 ENHRY, CDR2 SYGVKD. The CDR3, as DNA: TGTGCCATCAGCCCCCGGCGCTCGAACACCGGGGAGCTGTTTTTT. Protein sequence: CAISPRRSNTGELFF.